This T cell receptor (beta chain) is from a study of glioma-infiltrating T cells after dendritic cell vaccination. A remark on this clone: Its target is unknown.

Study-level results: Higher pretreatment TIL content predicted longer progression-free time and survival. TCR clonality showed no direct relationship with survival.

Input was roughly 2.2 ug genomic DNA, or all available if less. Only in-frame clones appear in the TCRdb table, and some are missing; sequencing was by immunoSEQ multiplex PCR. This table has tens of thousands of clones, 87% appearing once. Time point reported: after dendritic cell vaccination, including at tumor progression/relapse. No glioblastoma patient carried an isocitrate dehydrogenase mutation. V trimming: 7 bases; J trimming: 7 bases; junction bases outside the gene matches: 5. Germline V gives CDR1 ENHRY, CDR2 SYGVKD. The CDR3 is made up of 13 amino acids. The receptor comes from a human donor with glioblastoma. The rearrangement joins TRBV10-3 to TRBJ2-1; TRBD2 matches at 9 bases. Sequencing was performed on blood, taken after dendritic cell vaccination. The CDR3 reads CAINGGRDNEQFF. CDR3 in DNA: TGTGCCATCAACGGCGGGAGGGATAATGAGCAGTTCTTC.